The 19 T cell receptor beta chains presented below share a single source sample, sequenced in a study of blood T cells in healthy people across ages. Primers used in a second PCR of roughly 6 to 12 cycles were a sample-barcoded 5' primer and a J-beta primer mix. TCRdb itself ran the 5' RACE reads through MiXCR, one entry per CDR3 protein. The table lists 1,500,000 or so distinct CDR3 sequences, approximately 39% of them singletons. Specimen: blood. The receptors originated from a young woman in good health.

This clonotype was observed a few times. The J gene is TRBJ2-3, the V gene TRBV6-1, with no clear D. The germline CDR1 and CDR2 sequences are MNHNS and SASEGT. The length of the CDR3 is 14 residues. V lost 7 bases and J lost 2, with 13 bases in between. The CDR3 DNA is TGTGCCAGCACTGCAGAGATACACACAGATACGCAGTATTTT. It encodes CASTAEIHTDTQYF.

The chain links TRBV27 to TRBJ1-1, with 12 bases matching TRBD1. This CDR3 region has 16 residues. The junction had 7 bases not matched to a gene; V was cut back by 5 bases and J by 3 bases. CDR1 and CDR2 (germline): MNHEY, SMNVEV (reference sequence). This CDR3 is CASSTLGQGADTEAFF. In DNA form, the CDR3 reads TGTGCCAGCAGTACCTTGGGACAGGGGGCCGACACTGAAGCTTTCTTT.

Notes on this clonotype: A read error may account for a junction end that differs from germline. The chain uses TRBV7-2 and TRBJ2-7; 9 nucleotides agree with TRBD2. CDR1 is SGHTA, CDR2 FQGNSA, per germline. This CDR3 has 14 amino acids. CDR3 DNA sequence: TGTGCCGGCAGCTTAGTTGCGGGAGGGAAGGAGCAGTACTTC. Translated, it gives CAGSLVAGGKEQYF.

This chain's CDR3 is CASSLLAGADTEAFF. CDR3 DNA sequence: TGTGCCAGCAGTTTATTGGCAGGGGCGGACACTGAAGCTTTCTTT. V usage is TRBV12-3 or TRBV12-4 and J usage is TRBJ1-1; the D gene is possibly TRBD1 (6 bases). Trimming removed 2 bases from V and 3 bases from J, with 13 bases in between. This CDR3 is built from 15 residues.

In DNA form, the CDR3 reads TGTGCCAGCAGCCTCCGCCCCGGGACTAGTTACTCCGGGGAGCTGTTTTTT. Its translation: CASSLRPGTSYSGELFF. The chain couples TRBV11-2 to TRBJ2-2; the match to TRBD2 covers 8 bases. With V trimmed by 5 bases and J by 6 bases, 14 bases remained unmatched. CDR1 and CDR2 from the germline V gene are SGHAT and FQNNGV. The CDR3 runs 17 residues.

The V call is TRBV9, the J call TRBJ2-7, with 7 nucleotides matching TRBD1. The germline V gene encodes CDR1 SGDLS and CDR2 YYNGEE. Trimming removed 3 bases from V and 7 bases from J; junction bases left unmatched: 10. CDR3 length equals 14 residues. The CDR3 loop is CASSGGTVVDEQYF. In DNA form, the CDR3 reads TGTGCCAGCAGCGGAGGGACAGTGGTCGATGAGCAGTACTTC.

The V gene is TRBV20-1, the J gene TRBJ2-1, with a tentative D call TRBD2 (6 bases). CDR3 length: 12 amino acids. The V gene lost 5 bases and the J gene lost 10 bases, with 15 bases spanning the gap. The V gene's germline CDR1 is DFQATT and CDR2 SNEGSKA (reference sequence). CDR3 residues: CSAPGTAGEQFF. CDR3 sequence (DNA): TGCAGTGCTCCAGGGACTGCAGGGGAGCAGTTCTTC.

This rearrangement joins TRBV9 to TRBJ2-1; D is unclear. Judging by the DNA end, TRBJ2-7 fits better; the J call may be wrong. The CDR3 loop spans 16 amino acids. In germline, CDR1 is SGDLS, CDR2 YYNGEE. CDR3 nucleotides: TGTGCCAGCAGCGCTTACCGGGCGAAGGTCCACAATGAGCAGTACTTC. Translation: CASSAYRAKVHNEQYF.

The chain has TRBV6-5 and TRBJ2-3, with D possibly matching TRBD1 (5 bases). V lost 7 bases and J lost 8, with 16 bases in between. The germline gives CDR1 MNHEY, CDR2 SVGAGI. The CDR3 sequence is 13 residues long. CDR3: CASNSQDNPTQYF. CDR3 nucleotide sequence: TGTGCCAGCAACTCCCAGGACAACCCTACGCAGTATTTT.

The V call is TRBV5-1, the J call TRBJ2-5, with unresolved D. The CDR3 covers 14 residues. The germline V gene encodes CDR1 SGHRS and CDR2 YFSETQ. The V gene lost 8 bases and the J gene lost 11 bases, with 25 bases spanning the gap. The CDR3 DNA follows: TGCGCCAGTAAGGCCCTAAGCCATGACAATGAGCAGTACTTC. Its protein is CASKALSHDNEQYF.

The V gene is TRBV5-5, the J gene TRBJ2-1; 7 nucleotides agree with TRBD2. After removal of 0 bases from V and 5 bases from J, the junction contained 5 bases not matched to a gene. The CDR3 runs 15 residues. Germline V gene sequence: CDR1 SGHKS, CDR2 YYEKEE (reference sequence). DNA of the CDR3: TGTGCCAGCAGCTTGGGGGGGGGGTCGAACAATGAGCAGTTCTTC. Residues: CASSLGGGSNNEQFF.

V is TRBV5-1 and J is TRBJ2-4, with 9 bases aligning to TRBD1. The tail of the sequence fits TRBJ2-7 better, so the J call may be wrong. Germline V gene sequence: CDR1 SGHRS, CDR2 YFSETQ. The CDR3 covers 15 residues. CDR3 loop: CASSLSGTGTHEQYF. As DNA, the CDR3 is TGCGCCAGCAGCTTATCAGGGACAGGGACCCACGAGCAGTACTTC.

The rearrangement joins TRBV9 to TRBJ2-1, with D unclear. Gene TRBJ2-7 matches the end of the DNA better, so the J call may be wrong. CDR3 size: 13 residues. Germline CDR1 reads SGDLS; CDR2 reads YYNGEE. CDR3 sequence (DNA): TGTGCCAGCAGCCCCCCGGTGAGTGATGAGCAGTACTTC. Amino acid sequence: CASSPPVSDEQYF.

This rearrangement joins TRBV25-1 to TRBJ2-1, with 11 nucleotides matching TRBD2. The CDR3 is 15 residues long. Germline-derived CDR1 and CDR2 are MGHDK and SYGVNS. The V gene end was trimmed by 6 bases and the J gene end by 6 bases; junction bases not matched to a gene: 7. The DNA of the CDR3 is TGTGCCAGCAGGGGTAGCGGGAGGGCCGGCAATGAGCAGTTCTTC. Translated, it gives CASRGSGRAGNEQFF.

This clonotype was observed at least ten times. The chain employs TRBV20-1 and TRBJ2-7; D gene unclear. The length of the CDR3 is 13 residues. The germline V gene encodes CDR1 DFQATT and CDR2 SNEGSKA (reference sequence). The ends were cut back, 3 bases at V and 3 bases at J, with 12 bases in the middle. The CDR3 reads CSASGGNYYEQYF. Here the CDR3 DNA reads TGCAGTGCTAGTGGCGGAAATTACTACGAGCAGTACTTC.

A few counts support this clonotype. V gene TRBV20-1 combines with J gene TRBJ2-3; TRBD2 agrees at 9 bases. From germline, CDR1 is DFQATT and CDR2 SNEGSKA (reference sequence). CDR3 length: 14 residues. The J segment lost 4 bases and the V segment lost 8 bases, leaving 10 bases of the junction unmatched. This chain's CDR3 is CSPGGGRAADTQYF. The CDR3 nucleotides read TGCAGTCCCGGCGGCGGGAGGGCCGCAGATACGCAGTATTTT.

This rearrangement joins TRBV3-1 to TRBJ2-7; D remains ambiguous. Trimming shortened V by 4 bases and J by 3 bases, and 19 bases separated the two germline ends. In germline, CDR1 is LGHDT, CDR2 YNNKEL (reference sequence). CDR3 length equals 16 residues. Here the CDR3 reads CASSRGGQLTIYEQYF. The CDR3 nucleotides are TGTGCCAGCAGCCGAGGTGGGCAGCTCACGATCTACGAGCAGTACTTC.

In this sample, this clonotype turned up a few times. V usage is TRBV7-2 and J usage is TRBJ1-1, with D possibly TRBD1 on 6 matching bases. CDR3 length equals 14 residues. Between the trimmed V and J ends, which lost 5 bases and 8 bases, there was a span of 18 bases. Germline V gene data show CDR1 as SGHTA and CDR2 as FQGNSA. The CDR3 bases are TGTGCCAGCAGCAACCACAGGGCAACATTCGAAGCTTTCTTT. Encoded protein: CASSNHRATFEAFF.

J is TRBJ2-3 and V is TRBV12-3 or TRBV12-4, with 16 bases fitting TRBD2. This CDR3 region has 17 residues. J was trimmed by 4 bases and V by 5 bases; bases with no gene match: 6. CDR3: CASSPYGTSGGADTQYF. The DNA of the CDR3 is TGTGCCAGCAGTCCCTATGGGACTAGCGGGGGGGCAGATACGCAGTATTTT.